This T cell receptor (beta chain) was retrieved from a study of cytomegalovirus exposure and HLA in healthy donors. Vbeta (60) and Jbeta (13) primers were used in the PCR. The assay was immunoSEQ multiplex PCR, and TCRdb's table has in-frame clones only and misses some. Of 150,000 to 200,000 clones listed, roughly four fifths are singletons. On this clone itself: At one end, the junction sequence differs from germline, possibly due to a read error. Other DNA sequences in the sample encode the same CDR3.

Material: PBMCs. The TCR was taken from a woman between 25 and 40 years old in good health and CMV-seropositive.

The CDR3 is CASSLTDTEAFF. CDR3 nucleotides: TGTGCCAGCAGCTTGACAGACACTGAAGCTTTCTTT. The chain joins TRBV5-1 to TRBJ1-1; D may be TRBD1 (5 bases). CDR1 is SGHRS and CDR2 is YFSETQ in the germline V gene. This CDR3 region has 12 residues.